This is a list of T cell receptor beta chains from one sample in a study of blood T cell repertoires in COVID-19. TCRdb keeps only in-frame clones here, not all; method: immunoSEQ multiplex PCR. This sample has some 180,000 clones, with more than 75% found just once. The sequenced sample was peripheral blood. The receptors derive from a woman between 55 and 75 years old with COVID-19, enrolled during active disease. The CDR3 runs from the conserved cysteine through the conserved F or W. Each record gives: clone size, J gene, D gene, V gene, CDR3 DNA, CDR3 protein. A D gene is named only where the DNA matches it firmly. The listing skips clone size in some rows; elsewhere it reads once, few, many or a size class.

size: -
J: TRBJ2-1
D: TRBD2
V: TRBV15
DNA: TGTGCCACCAGCAGAGAACCTAGCGGACCCTACAATGAGCAGTTCTTC
CDR3: CATSREPSGPYNEQFF

size: -
J: TRBJ2-1
D: TRBD2
V: TRBV7-3
DNA: TGTGCCAGCAGCGGTAGACTAGCGGGAGTGAACAATGAGCAGTTCTTC
CDR3: CASSGRLAGVNNEQFF

size: -
J: TRBJ2-1
D: -
V: TRBV5-6
DNA: TGTGCCAGCACCCTGGGGAGCCGCTCCTACAATGAGCAGTTCTTC
CDR3: CASTLGSRSYNEQFF

size: once
J: TRBJ1-2
D: -
V: TRBV6-1
DNA: TGTGCCAGCAGTGAGGCCGGAGAAGCTAACTATGGCTACACCTTC
CDR3: CASSEAGEANYGYTF

size: -
J: TRBJ2-2
D: TRBD1
V: TRBV11-3
DNA: TGTGCCAGCAGCGACAGGGGTCCGAACACCGGGGAGCTGTTTTTT
CDR3: CASSDRGPNTGELFF

size: -
J: TRBJ1-5
D: TRBD1
V: TRBV6-2/TRBV6-3
DNA: TGTGCCAGCAGCCCCCGGACAGGGAGGCAGCCCCAGCATTTT
CDR3: CASSPRTGRQPQHF

size: -
J: TRBJ2-1
D: TRBD1
V: TRBV29-1
DNA: TGCAGCGCCTCCATTAACCGACAGGGGTATGAGCAGTTCTTC
CDR3: CSASINRQGYEQFF

size: -
J: TRBJ2-5
D: -
V: TRBV29-1
DNA: TGCAGCGTTGGACAGACCCAAGAGACCCAGTACTTC
CDR3: CSVGQTQETQYF

size: -
J: TRBJ2-7
D: TRBD2
V: TRBV19
DNA: TGTGCCAGTAGTATCATTACGGGACTAAGGAACGAGCAGTACTTC
CDR3: CASSIITGLRNEQYF

size: -
J: TRBJ2-6
D: -
V: TRBV18
DNA: TGTGCCAGCTCACCCCAGCTCGTCTGGGCAGGGGGGATCTCTGGGGCCAACGTCCTGACTTTC
CDR3: CASSPQLVWAGGISGANVLTF

size: -
J: TRBJ2-7
D: TRBD1
V: TRBV7-9
DNA: TGTGCCAGCAGCCCCCAGACAGGGGCCCTAGGGCAGTACTTC
CDR3: CASSPQTGALGQYF

size: -
J: TRBJ2-5
D: TRBD2
V: TRBV28
DNA: TGTGCCAGCAAATTGGGGGGGAGGGAGACCCAGTACTTC
CDR3: CASKLGGRETQYF

size: -
J: TRBJ1-4
D: -
V: TRBV5-6
DNA: TGTGCCAGCAGCTCCCCGGTTAATGAAAAACTGTTTTTT
CDR3: CASSSPVNEKLFF

size: -
J: TRBJ1-6
D: TRBD1
V: TRBV3-1/TRBV3-2
DNA: TGTGCCAGCAGCACGGGACAGGGACTCAATTCACCCCTCCACTTT
CDR3: CASSTGQGLNSPLHF

size: -
J: TRBJ1-1
D: -
V: TRBV6-4
DNA: TGTGCCAGCAGTGCGACATTCATGAACACTGAAGCTTTCTTT
CDR3: CASSATFMNTEAFF

size: few
J: TRBJ1-1
D: TRBD1
V: TRBV7-9
DNA: TGTGCCAGCAGTCGGGACAGGGGGCGTATTACTGAAGCTTTCTTT
CDR3: CASSRDRGRITEAFF

size: -
J: TRBJ2-1
D: -
V: TRBV15
DNA: TGTGCCACCAGCAGAGTTGGGAGAATTTACAATGAGCAGTTCTTC
CDR3: CATSRVGRIYNEQFF

size: -
J: TRBJ1-1
D: TRBD1
V: TRBV28
DNA: TGTGCCAGCAGAAAACCAGGGGGGAACACTGAAGCTTTCTTT
CDR3: CASRKPGGNTEAFF

size: -
J: TRBJ2-1
D: TRBD2
V: TRBV7-2
DNA: TGTGCCAGCAGCCCGGGACTAGCGGGAGACAATGAGCAGTTCTTC
CDR3: CASSPGLAGDNEQFF

size: -
J: TRBJ1-2
D: TRBD1
V: TRBV27
DNA: TGTGCCAGCAGTTTCGGACAGGGAGAGTATGGCTACACCTTC
CDR3: CASSFGQGEYGYTF

size: -
J: TRBJ2-1
D: TRBD2
V: TRBV6-5
DNA: TGTGCCAGCAGTTACTCTAGCGGGCCCTACAATGAGCAGTTCTTC
CDR3: CASSYSSGPYNEQFF

size: -
J: TRBJ2-6
D: -
V: TRBV5-1
DNA: TGCGCCAGCAGCTTGGCCGACGGCAGGGTAAGCTCTGGGGCCAACGTCCTGACTTTC
CDR3: CASSLADGRVSSGANVLTF

size: -
J: TRBJ1-3
D: -
V: TRBV3-1/TRBV3-2
DNA: TGTGCCAGCAGCGCTCAGCCCGGGTCCGGAAACACCATATATTTT
CDR3: CASSAQPGSGNTIYF

size: -
J: TRBJ2-1
D: TRBD1
V: TRBV6-6
DNA: TGTGCCAGCAGACAGGGGGCTTACAATGAGCAGTTCTTC
CDR3: CASRQGAYNEQFF

size: -
J: TRBJ2-2
D: TRBD2
V: TRBV7-3
DNA: TGTGCCAGCAGCTTATCGCCAGGGAGGGCCGGGGAGCTGTTTTTT
CDR3: CASSLSPGRAGELFF

size: -
J: TRBJ2-1
D: TRBD2
V: TRBV9
DNA: TGTGCCAGCAGCGTAGCAGTACTAGCGGGAGACAATGAGCAGTTCTTC
CDR3: CASSVAVLAGDNEQFF

size: -
J: TRBJ1-1
D: -
V: TRBV10-1
DNA: TGCGCCAGCAGTGAGGGCCCAGGGCGGACGGCTTTCTTT
CDR3: CASSEGPGRTAFF

size: once
J: TRBJ1-4
D: -
V: TRBV19
DNA: TGTGCCAGTCGTGACAGATCGAATGAAAAACTGTTTTTT
CDR3: CASRDRSNEKLFF

size: once
J: TRBJ2-2
D: -
V: TRBV5-1
DNA: TGCGCCAGCAGCTTCATTCTGGGGCCGAACACCGGGGAGCTGTTTTTT
CDR3: CASSFILGPNTGELFF

size: -
J: TRBJ1-6
D: -
V: TRBV6-5
DNA: TGTGCCAGCAGTTTTCAACAGTGGGAGGGATCACCCCTCCACTTT
CDR3: CASSFQQWEGSPLHF

size: -
J: TRBJ1-5
D: TRBD1
V: TRBV27
DNA: TGTGCCAGCAGTTTGAACAGGGGTGCAAAAAATCAGCCCCAGCATTTT
CDR3: CASSLNRGAKNQPQHF

size: -
J: TRBJ2-5
D: -
V: TRBV9
DNA: TGTGCCAGCAGCCTAAGCGCGGGTGGCGGGACCCAGTACTTC
CDR3: CASSLSAGGGTQYF